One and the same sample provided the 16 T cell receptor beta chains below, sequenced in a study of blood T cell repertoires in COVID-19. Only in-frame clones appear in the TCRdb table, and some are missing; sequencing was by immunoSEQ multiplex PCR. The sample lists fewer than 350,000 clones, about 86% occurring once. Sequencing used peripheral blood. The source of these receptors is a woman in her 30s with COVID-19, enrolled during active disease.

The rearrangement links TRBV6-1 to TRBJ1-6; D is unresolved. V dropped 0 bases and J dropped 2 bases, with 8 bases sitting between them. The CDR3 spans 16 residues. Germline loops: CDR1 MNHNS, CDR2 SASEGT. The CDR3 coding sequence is TGTGCCAGCAGTGAAGCTGTGACAACCTATAATTCACCCCTCCACTTT. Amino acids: CASSEAVTTYNSPLHF.

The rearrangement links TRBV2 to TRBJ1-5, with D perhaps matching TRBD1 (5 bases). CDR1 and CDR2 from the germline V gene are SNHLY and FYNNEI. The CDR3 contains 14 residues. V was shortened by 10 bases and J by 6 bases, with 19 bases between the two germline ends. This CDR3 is CATSREISGQPQHF. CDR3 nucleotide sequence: TGTGCCACCTCCAGGGAAATATCGGGTCAGCCCCAGCATTTT.

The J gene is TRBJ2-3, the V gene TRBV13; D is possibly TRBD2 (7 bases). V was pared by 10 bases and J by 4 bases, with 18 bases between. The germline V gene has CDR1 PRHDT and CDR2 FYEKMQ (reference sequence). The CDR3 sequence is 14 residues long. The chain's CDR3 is CATRMGGGADTQYF. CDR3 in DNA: TGTGCCACCAGGATGGGGGGGGGCGCAGATACGCAGTATTTT.

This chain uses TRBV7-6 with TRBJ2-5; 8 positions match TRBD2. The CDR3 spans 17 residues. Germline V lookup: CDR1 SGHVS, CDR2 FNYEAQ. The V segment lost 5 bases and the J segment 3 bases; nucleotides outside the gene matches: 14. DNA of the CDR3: TGTGCCAGCAGCCCGCCGGCGGGGCGGGGGGACAAAGAGACCCAGTACTTC. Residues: CASSPPAGRGDKETQYF.

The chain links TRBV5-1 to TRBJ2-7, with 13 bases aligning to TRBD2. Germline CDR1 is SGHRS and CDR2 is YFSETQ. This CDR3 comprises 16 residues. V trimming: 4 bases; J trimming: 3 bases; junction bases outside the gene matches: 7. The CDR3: CASSPKLAGGGYEQYF. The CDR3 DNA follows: TGCGCCAGCAGCCCCAAACTAGCGGGGGGGGGCTACGAGCAGTACTTC.

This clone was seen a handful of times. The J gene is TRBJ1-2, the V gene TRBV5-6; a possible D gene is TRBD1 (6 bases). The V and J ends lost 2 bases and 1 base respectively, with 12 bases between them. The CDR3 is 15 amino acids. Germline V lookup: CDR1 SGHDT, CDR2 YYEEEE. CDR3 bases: TGTGCCAGCAGCTTCGATAACAGGGTTAACTATGGCTACACCTTC. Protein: CASSFDNRVNYGYTF.

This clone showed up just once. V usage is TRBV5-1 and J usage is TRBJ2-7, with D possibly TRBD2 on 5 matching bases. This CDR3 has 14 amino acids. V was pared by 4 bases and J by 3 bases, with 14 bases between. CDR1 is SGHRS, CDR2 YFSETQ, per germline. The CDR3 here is CASSLEAVNYEQYF. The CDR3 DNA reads TGCGCCAGCAGCCTGGAGGCGGTAAACTACGAGCAGTACTTC.

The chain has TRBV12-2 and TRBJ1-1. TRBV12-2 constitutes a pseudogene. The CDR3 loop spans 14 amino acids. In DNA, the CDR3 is TGTGCAAGTCGCTACAACCACTGGAGCACTGAAGCTTTCTTT. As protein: CASRYNHWSTEAFF.

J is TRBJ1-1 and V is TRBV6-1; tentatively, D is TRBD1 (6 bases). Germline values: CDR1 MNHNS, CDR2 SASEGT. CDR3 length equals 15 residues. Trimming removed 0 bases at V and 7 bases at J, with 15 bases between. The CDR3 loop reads CASSEAPDRYIEAFF. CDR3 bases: TGTGCCAGCAGTGAAGCCCCGGACAGATATATTGAAGCTTTCTTT.

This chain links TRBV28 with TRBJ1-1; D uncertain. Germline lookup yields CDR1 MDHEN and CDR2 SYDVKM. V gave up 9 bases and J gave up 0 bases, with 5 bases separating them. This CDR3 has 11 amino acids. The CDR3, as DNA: TGTGCCAGTCGTATGAACACTGAAGCTTTCTTT. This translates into CASRMNTEAFF.

CDR3 sequence (DNA): TGTGCCAGCAGATTACAGGGAGATGGCTACACCTTC. This sequence encodes CASRLQGDGYTF. The chain recombines TRBV2 with TRBJ1-2, with a tentative D call TRBD1 (6 bases). The germline V and J ends were trimmed by 6 bases and 6 bases, with 11 bases remaining between them. The CDR3 is 12 amino acids. Looked up from germline, CDR1 is SNHLY and CDR2 is FYNNEI.

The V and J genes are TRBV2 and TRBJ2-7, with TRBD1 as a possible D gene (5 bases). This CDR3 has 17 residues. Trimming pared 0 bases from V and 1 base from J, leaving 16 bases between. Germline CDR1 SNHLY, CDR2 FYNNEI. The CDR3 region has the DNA TGTGCCAGCAGTGAAGCTAAAATAGGGGTGAGGTCCTACGAGCAGTACTTC. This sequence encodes CASSEAKIGVRSYEQYF.

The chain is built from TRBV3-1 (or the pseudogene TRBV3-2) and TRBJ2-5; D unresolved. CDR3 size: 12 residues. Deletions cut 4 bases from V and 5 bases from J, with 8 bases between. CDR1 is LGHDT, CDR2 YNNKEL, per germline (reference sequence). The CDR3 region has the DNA TGTGCCAGCAGCCCCCTCGGGGAGACCCAGTACTTC. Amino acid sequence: CASSPLGETQYF.

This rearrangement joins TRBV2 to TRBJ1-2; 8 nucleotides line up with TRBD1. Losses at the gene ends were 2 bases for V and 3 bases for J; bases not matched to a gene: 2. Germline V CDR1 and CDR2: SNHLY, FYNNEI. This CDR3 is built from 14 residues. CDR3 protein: CASSEQGADYGYTF. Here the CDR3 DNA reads TGTGCCAGCAGTGAACAGGGGGCGGACTATGGCTACACCTTC.

Written as DNA, the CDR3 is TGTGCCAGCAGCGTAACCCGGGGGGTTGACGGGGAGCTGTTTTTT. This sequence encodes CASSVTRGVDGELFF. The chain recombines TRBV9 with TRBJ2-2; 7 bases match TRBD2. This CDR3 is 15 amino acids long. The germline gives CDR1 SGDLS, CDR2 YYNGEE. Trimming at V came to 1 base and at J to 7 bases, leaving 7 bases not matched to a gene.

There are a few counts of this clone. CDR3 residues: CASSPKDSNYGYTF. The CDR3 coding sequence is TGTGCCAGCAGCCCAAAAGACAGCAACTATGGCTACACCTTC. This chain connects TRBV7-9 to TRBJ1-2; tentative D call: TRBD1 (5 bases). Germline V gene data show CDR1 as SEHNR and CDR2 as FQNEAQ (reference sequence). Trimming removed 5 bases at V and 2 bases at J, with 12 bases between. This CDR3 is built from 14 residues.